Here is one T cell receptor (beta chain) with its context. This clone showed up just once. It lacks a known antigen. Nothing much larger sits one base from this clone, and base qualities are not available. These data originate in a study of CD8+ T cells in alopecia areata (dated by TCRdb to about 2018). Study-wide context: Treated patients were enrolled in an open-label pilot trial of oral tofacitinib at 5 to 10 mg twice daily for moderate-to-severe alopecia areata. Tofacitinib was given for 6 to 18 months, followed by 6 months of follow-up off drug to assess delayed response and recurrence. High-throughput TCRbeta sequencing was used to examine T cell clonal expansion in alopecia areata in both the C3H/HeJ mouse model and human patients. On the human side, TCRbeta sequencing was run on scalp tissue and on sorted CD4+ and CD8+ peripheral blood T cells from healthy controls and from alopecia areata patients with either patchy or totalis/universalis disease. Tofacitinib-treated patients had biopsies at baseline and at 4 and 24 weeks of treatment, with a later scalp biopsy in several patients. Clonality in the scalp was compared among normal scalp (n=4), patchy alopecia areata scalp (n=8), and alopecia totalis/universalis scalp (n=8). RNA came from the PAXgene miRNA kit for fixed scalp, the miRNeasy kit for PBMCs, and the RNeasy kit for mouse skin. immunoSEQ multiplex PCR using 35 Vbeta forward primers and 13 Jbeta reverse primers was used to amplify TCRbeta CDR3 regions.

The CDR3 has 16 amino acids, counting the end cysteine and phenylalanine. Kept here is only the CDR3 DNA, which spans 48 bases and is read in frame from base 1. Trimming at the junction amounts to 0 bases on V and 0 bases on J, and the germline ends lie 13 bases apart. For CDR1 and CDR2, the germline V gene lists SGHRS and YFSETQ. The sample's time point, from its label and the paper: baseline before oral tofacitinib. From alopecia areata patients, peripheral blood was collected along with lesional scalp punch biopsies. After PBMCs were isolated by density centrifugation and stained for CD3, CD4 and CD8, a FACSAria was used to sort CD4+ and CD8+ T cells. General conclusions and limits of the study: Scalp TCR repertoire analysis is complicated because resident alphabeta T cells in normal human skin are also sequenced, whereas mouse skin is dominated by gammadelta T cells. Lesional scalp, especially in alopecia totalis/universalis, showed higher clonality and more expanded CD8+ clones than normal scalp, suggesting antigenic drive. Compared with mice, TCR sequences shared between patients were less clear, possibly partly because of HLA diversity across the patient population.

To prepare the library, the immunoSEQ multiplex PCR assay was applied. For TCR sequencing, RNA was extracted from every sample and reverse transcribed into cDNA to serve as template. SuperScript III was used for first-strand cDNA synthesis, primed with a 2:1 mix of oligo-dT and random hexamers. A synthetic immune receptor repertoire was used to gauge amplification bias, and whatever bias remained was removed computationally. As for how the authors treated the data: After raw reads were preprocessed to remove errors, the CDR3 was defined following IMGT conventions as running from the conserved cysteine to phenylalanine. Clonality was computed as 1 minus the Shannon entropy, with the entropy normalized by log2 of the number of productive unique TCRs. CD4 or CD8 identity of scalp clones was inferred by cross-referencing scalp TCRbeta sequences with sorted blood CD4 and CD8 repertoires. TCRdb took over this immuneACCESS table, retaining in-frame rearrangements with V and J assigned. Such tables are incomplete; in checked studies, under half of the missing clones stem from an unresolved V gene, and the remainder is unexplained. That table furnishes V, J and clone size, whereas the DNA furnished D and trimming. In all, the sample holds 180,000 or so clones, and roughly 70% of those were seen once. The ten largest clones take up more than 9.5% of the sample.

This TCR was recovered from a human donor with alopecia areata. The sample here was CD8+ T cells sorted from blood, taken at week 0. The sequence links TRBV5-1 to TRBJ2-7, with the D assignment possibly TRBD1 or TRBD2, given 5 matching bases for each. The CDR3 protein: CASSLVAGRASYEQYF. The nucleotides are TGCGCCAGCAGCTTGGTTGCAGGGAGAGCCTCCTACGAGCAGTACTTC.